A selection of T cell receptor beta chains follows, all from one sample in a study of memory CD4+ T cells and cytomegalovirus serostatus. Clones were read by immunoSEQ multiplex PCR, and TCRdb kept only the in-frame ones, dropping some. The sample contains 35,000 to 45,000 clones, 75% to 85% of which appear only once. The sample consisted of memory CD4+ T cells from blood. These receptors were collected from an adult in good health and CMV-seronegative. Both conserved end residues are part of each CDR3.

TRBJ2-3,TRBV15,CATSRDGPGTGSDTQYF
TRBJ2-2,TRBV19,CASSETRTGELFF
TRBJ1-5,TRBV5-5,CASSLARGIGQPQHF
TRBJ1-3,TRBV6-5,CASSYSMGRPGNTIYF
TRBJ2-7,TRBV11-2,CASSLNPPYEQYF
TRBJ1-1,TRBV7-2,CASSLDLGTGNTEAFF
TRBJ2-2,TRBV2,CASRSFVWSGVTGELFF
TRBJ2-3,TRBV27,CASSTGGLVVTSTDTQYF
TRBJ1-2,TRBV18,CASSQNRAHYGYTF
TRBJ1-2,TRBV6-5,CASKKGTAANYGYTF
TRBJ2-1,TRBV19,CASSQGYSSSYNEQFF